This TCR beta chain appears in the sequencing data of a study of T cells in Graves' hyperthyroidism and ophthalmopathy. It was considered stable Graves' hyperthyroidism when ophthalmopathy did not progress within 18 months. Each patient was aged 18 to 65 and had newly diagnosed hyperthyroidism of under 2 months' duration. The PBMCs studied were ones that came from 10 ml fresh peripheral blood. Using RNA transcripts as the source, TCR beta CDR3 regions were amplified. A first-round RT-PCR of the TCR CDR3 used the HTBI primer set. A single record per CDR3 protein comes from TCRdb applying MiXCR to the multiplex PCR reads. The table records around 430,000 distinct CDR3 sequences, around 14% of them present only once. This clonotype was detected many times. The sequenced sample was blood. This receptor was identified in a woman in her 30s with Graves' hyperthyroidism.

CDR3 nucleotide sequence: TGTGCCAGCAGCCGAGGGGACAGTTACACCGGGGAGCTGTTTTTT. Translation: CASSRGDSYTGELFF. The V and J genes are TRBV12-3 or TRBV12-4 and TRBJ2-2; 7 bases agree with TRBD1. The CDR3 length is 15 residues. With 6 bases clipped from V and 3 bases from J, the junction kept 7 bases outside the gene matches.